This T cell receptor beta chain came from a study of T-cell memory formation after mild COVID-19. Study details: TCR clusters were largely donor specific. Study-level findings and limits: Whether second-wave clones peaking at day 37 were SARS-CoV-2 specific went unconfirmed. Pre-infection memory showed some responding clones, and this suggested that cross-reactive memory joined.

Losses at the gene ends were 4 bases for V and 6 bases for J; bases not matched to a gene: 9. Germline V gene sequence: CDR1 MNHEY, CDR2 SVGAGI. This CDR3 has 15 residues. This clonotype appeared a few times. Its antigen is unknown. TCRdb reprocessed the 5' RACE reads via MiXCR and lists one record per CDR3 protein. The table records about 390,000 distinct CDR3 sequences, approximately 16% of them present only once. The sequenced material came from PBMCs or a T cell subset sorted from them (not recorded which). The chain has TRBV6-5 and TRBJ1-1; 9 bases are shared with TRBD1. The source is a man younger than 35 who had mild COVID-19 (a few samples of this study predate the infection). Cell type and time point are not known. CDR3 DNA: TGTGCCAGCAGTTCCTACAACAGGGGGCAGGCTGAAGCTTTCTTT. Amino acids: CASSSYNRGQAEAFF.